A single sample is the source of the 29 T cell receptor beta chains below, sequenced in a study of metastatic and nonmetastatic thyroid tumors. TCRdb re-called the PCR reads with MiXCR. Seen here are approximately 12,000 clones, under 35% observed once, and the top ten hold roughly a fifth. Thyroid surgery was performed in patients who had received no treatment beforehand. The source material was tumor tissue. The receptors come from a female donor with papillary thyroid cancer or a benign thyroid nodule (not recorded which). Some clones in this sample may be carry-over from other donors' samples.

The J gene is TRBJ2-5, the V gene TRBV20-1, with 10 bases matching TRBD2. Per the germline V gene, CDR1 is DFQATT and CDR2 is SNEGSKA (reference sequence). This CDR3 has 16 amino acids. The ends lost 1 base at V and 3 bases at J; junction bases unmatched: 8. The CDR3 region has the DNA TGCAGTGCTAGAGCCAGGTCCACTAGCGGGAAAGAGACCCAGTACTTC. Translation: CSARARSTSGKETQYF.

This clone was found many times. The chain employs TRBV25-1 and TRBJ2-5; TRBD1 or TRBD2 may be the D gene (6 bases each). V gave up 1 base and J gave up 5 bases, with 8 bases separating them. Germline CDR1 is MGHDK and CDR2 is SYGVNS. CDR3 length: 13 amino acids. In nucleotides, the CDR3 is TGTGCCAGCAGTGAATGGGGGGCGGAGACCCAGTACTTC. Residues: CASSEWGAETQYF. The full variable domain, with the rest looked up from reference TRBV25-1 and TRBJ2-5, is EADIYQTPRYLVIGTGKKITLECSQTMGHDKMYWYQQDPGMELHLIHYSYGVNSTEKGDLSSESTVSRIRTEHFPLTLESARPSHTSQYLCASSEWGAETQYFGPGTRLLVL.

This clone was recorded at least ten times. This chain connects TRBV29-1 to TRBJ1-4, with a possible D match to TRBD1 (6 bases). Trimming took 0 bases from V and 4 from J, leaving 12 bases between them. Germline V CDR1 and CDR2: SQVTM, ANQGSEA. This CDR3 has 15 residues. In nucleotides, the CDR3 is TGCAGCGTTGAAGATTATGGACAGAGTAATGAAAAACTGTTTTTT. Translated: CSVEDYGQSNEKLFF.

This clone was seen repeatedly, ten times or more. The chain joins TRBV15 to TRBJ2-1; D is unresolved. The CDR3 has 17 amino acids. Germline lookup yields CDR1 LNHNV and CDR2 YYDKDF (reference sequence). V dropped 0 bases and J dropped 0 bases, with 12 bases sitting between them. CDR3 DNA: TGTGCCACCAGCAGAGATCTGTCCAGGAGCTCCTACAATGAGCAGTTCTTC. Protein: CATSRDLSRSSYNEQFF.

There are many counts of this clone. The rearrangement links TRBV18 to TRBJ1-4; D gene uncertain. Deletions cut 0 bases from V and 2 bases from J, with 7 bases between. From germline, CDR1 is KGHSH and CDR2 LQKENI. The CDR3 is 15 amino acids. The CDR3 region has the DNA TGTGCCAGCTCACCACCGTCGGGGACTAATGAAAAACTGTTTTTT. The encoded protein is CASSPPSGTNEKLFF.

This sequence joins TRBV6-2 or TRBV6-3 and TRBJ2-7; D perhaps matches TRBD2 (5 bases). V was cut by 10 bases and J by 1 base, with 11 bases left in between. Germline loops: CDR1 MNHEY, CDR2 SVGEGT. This CDR3 comprises 12 residues. The CDR3 reads CAILRASYEQYF. The CDR3, as DNA: TGTGCCATCCTGCGGGCTTCCTACGAGCAGTACTTC.

The CDR3 loop reads CASSLRFISGNTIYF. The CDR3 nucleotides are TGTGCCAGCAGCTTACGGTTTATCTCTGGAAACACCATATATTTT. The genes are TRBV3-1 and TRBJ1-3, with D unresolved. CDR3 length equals 15 residues. Germline CDR1 and CDR2: LGHDT and YNNKEL (reference sequence). V lost 5 bases, J lost 0 bases, and 11 bases lay in between.

This clone was recorded at least ten times. The V call is TRBV7-8, the J call TRBJ1-5, with 8 bases identical to TRBD1. The V and J ends lost 4 bases and 7 bases, in that order; junction bases with no gene match: 12. CDR3 length equals 16 residues. CDR1 SGHVS and CDR2 FQNEAQ come from the germline V gene. The CDR3, as DNA: TGTGCCAGCAGCTCGCAGGGGGCCCGAACGGGCCAGCCCCAGCATTTT. Its protein is CASSSQGARTGQPQHF.

The chain is built from TRBV7-2 and TRBJ1-3; D ambiguous. There are 15 residues in the CDR3. Trimming took 5 bases from V and 4 from J, leaving 15 bases between them. From germline, CDR1 is SGHTA and CDR2 FQGNSA. CDR3 sequence (DNA): TGTGCCAGCAGCCCGAACACCGGCCGGGGAAACACCATATATTTT. It codes for CASSPNTGRGNTIYF.

Only a few counts were recorded for this clone. The CDR3 sequence is CASSDGTGESYGYTF. The CDR3 coding sequence is TGTGCCAGCAGTGACGGGACAGGGGAGTCCTATGGCTACACCTTC. The rearrangement links TRBV6-1 to TRBJ1-2, with 10 bases identical to TRBD1. The V gene end was trimmed by 3 bases and the J gene end by 4 bases; junction bases not matched to a gene: 5. The germline V gene encodes CDR1 MNHNS and CDR2 SASEGT. The CDR3 spans 15 residues.

Concerning this clone: This may arise from a read error, as a much more abundant clone is one base away. The missing conserved phenylalanine or tryptophan at the end of this CDR3 makes a read error likely. Because the CDR3's place on the DNA is in doubt, the DNA is left out and the CDR3 is given as listed by TCRdb. The identical CDR3 is also encoded by other nucleotide sequences in the sample. The V gene is TRBV9, the J gene TRBJ2-4; no check of the table's D call, TRBD1, against the DNA was made. The V gene's germline CDR1 is SGDLS and CDR2 YYNGEE. From its first to its last residue, the CDR3 has 8 amino acids. CDR3 region: CASSVVGT.

On this clone itself: Other DNA variants within this sample encode the same CDR3. The chain links TRBV19 to TRBJ2-7; D remains unclear. The germline V gene encodes CDR1 LNHDA and CDR2 SQIVND (reference sequence). V gave up 6 bases and J gave up 3 bases, with 12 bases separating them. CDR3 length: 13 amino acids. DNA for the CDR3: TGTGCCAGTAGCACTGGCTCCGACTACGAGCAGTACTTC. Amino acids: CASSTGSDYEQYF.

This clone has just one count. The chain combines TRBV30 with TRBJ2-7; D may be TRBD1 (5 bases). The CDR3 sequence is 13 residues long. The ends were cut back, 3 bases at V and 3 bases at J, with 12 bases in the middle. Germline V gene sequence: CDR1 GTSNPN, CDR2 SVGIG (reference sequence). The CDR3, as DNA: TGTGCCTGGAGCCAGGGCACCTTCTACGAGCAGTACTTC. The encoded protein is CAWSQGTFYEQYF.

V and J are TRBV20-1 and TRBJ2-3; TRBD1 agrees at 9 bases. The CDR3 has 15 residues. V lost 3 bases to trimming and J lost 4 bases; unmatched junction nucleotides: 8. Germline CDR1 and CDR2: DFQATT and SNEGSKA (reference sequence). CDR3 bases: TGCAGTGCTAGGGACAGGGGTCGGGGGCCAGATACGCAGTATTTT. Translating gives CSARDRGRGPDTQYF.

Ten or more counts support this clone. A read error is possible here, since a much larger clone lies one base away. The J gene is TRBJ2-5, the V gene TRBV5-1; D possibly matches TRBD1 or TRBD2 (5 bases each). Germline CDR1 SGHRS, CDR2 YFSETQ. CDR3 size: 16 residues. Trimming removed 4 bases at V and 1 base at J, with 17 bases between. The DNA of the CDR3 is TGCGCCAGCAGCCCGGGACGAGTAACCACCCAAGAGACCCAGTACTTC. This encodes CASSPGRVTTQETQYF.

V gene TRBV18 combines with J gene TRBJ2-7, with D possibly being TRBD1 (5 bases). Germline CDR1 reads KGHSH; CDR2 reads LQKENI. The CDR3 totals 15 residues. V was pared by 3 bases and J by 3 bases, with 15 bases between. The CDR3 DNA follows: TGTGCCAGCTCACCTGCCGGAGACAGTCACTACGAGCAGTACTTC. It yields the protein CASSPAGDSHYEQYF.

This clone has ten or more counts. The rearrangement links TRBV27 to TRBJ2-7; possibly TRBD2 for D (6 bases). V lost 5 bases, J lost 2 bases, and 13 bases lay in between. The CDR3 loop spans 14 amino acids. CDR1 MNHEY and CDR2 SMNVEV come from the germline V gene (reference sequence). The CDR3 reads CASSRRENPYEQYF. CDR3 sequence (DNA): TGTGCCAGCAGTAGGCGGGAAAATCCCTACGAGCAGTACTTC.

This clone was found a few times. Other DNA sequences in this specimen translate into the identical CDR3. V and J are TRBV6-1 and TRBJ2-7; D is unresolved. The CDR3 is made up of 14 amino acids. Germline assignment: CDR1 MNHNS and CDR2 SASEGT. Trimming cost V 7 bases and J 7 bases, with 20 bases left between them. The CDR3 region has the DNA TGTGCCAGCACCTCAATAGGACGGCAGCGAGAGCAGTACTTC. This sequence encodes CASTSIGRQREQYF.

As DNA, the CDR3 is TGCGCCAGCAGCCAAGACACTCGAGCCAATGAGCAGTTCTTC. Amino acid sequence: CASSQDTRANEQFF. The V gene is TRBV4-3, the J gene TRBJ2-1; no definite D call. This CDR3 region has 14 residues. The ends were cut back, 0 bases at V and 6 bases at J, with 9 bases in the middle. Germline V gene data show CDR1 as LGHNA and CDR2 as YSLEER.

The chain recombines TRBV30 with TRBJ2-2; 7 bases match TRBD2. CDR1 is GTSNPN and CDR2 is SVGIG in the germline V gene (reference sequence). The V and J ends lost 8 bases and 7 bases, in that order; junction bases with no gene match: 7. This CDR3 comprises 12 residues. In nucleotides, the CDR3 is TGTGCCCTCGGGCGGGAGATCGGGGAGCTGTTTTTT. Translation gives CALGREIGELFF.

This clone is labeled medium-sized. The chain links TRBV2 to TRBJ1-2, with D unclear. Trimming removed 3 bases from V and 0 bases from J, with 14 bases in between. Germline CDR1 is SNHLY and CDR2 is FYNNEI. CDR3 length: 16 amino acids. The CDR3: CASSEVRNPTNYGYTF. The CDR3 nucleotides are TGTGCCAGCAGTGAGGTGAGGAACCCGACTAACTATGGCTACACCTTC.

Many counts were recorded for this clone. V and J are TRBV4-2 and TRBJ2-7, with 8 bases matching TRBD1. After removal of 1 base from V and 1 base from J, the junction contained 6 bases not matched to a gene. The germline V gene encodes CDR1 LGHNA and CDR2 YNFKEQ. This CDR3 region has 16 residues. CDR3 coding DNA: TGTGCCAGCAGCCAAGGCGGACAGGGTTCGTCCTACGAGCAGTACTTC. Translating it yields CASSQGGQGSSYEQYF.

The chain joins TRBV7-3 to TRBJ2-3; D gene uncertain. V lost 2 bases and J 6 bases, leaving 9 bases between the germline ends. The CDR3 loop spans 13 amino acids. Germline V gives CDR1 SGHTA, CDR2 FQGTGA. CDR3 sequence (DNA): TGTGCCAGCAGCTTATCAGCGTTTGATACGCAGTATTTT. Protein: CASSLSAFDTQYF.

Comments on this clone: This may stem from a read error, because a much larger clone lies one nucleotide away. The sample has other DNA sequences that encode this CDR3 too. V gene TRBV28 combines with J gene TRBJ1-1, with TRBD1 as a possible D gene (6 bases). Germline assignment: CDR1 MDHEN and CDR2 SYDVKM. The CDR3 runs 14 residues. The CDR3 nucleotides are TGTGCCAGCAGTGAGCAGGGGTCGGGCACTGAGGCTTTCTTT. Encoded protein: CASSEQGSGTEAFF.

This clone was counted a few times. This chain connects TRBV20-1 to TRBJ2-3, with D unresolved. Per the germline V gene, CDR1 is DFQATT and CDR2 is SNEGSKA (reference sequence). Trimming stripped 5 bases from V and 2 bases from J, with 14 bases between. The CDR3 has 14 amino acids. The CDR3 region has the DNA TGCAGTGCTGACGCGACGACCTTCACAGATACGCAGTATTTT. It translates to CSADATTFTDTQYF.

Many counts were recorded for this clone. The genes are TRBV11-1 and TRBJ1-1; TRBD1 is a possible D gene (6 bases). From germline, CDR1 is SGHAT and CDR2 FQDESV (reference sequence). The V gene lost 2 bases and the J gene lost 1 base, with 17 bases spanning the gap. This CDR3 region has 17 residues. CDR3 DNA sequence: TGTGCCAGCAGCTTAACCCCGGGACAACGAAGGAACACTGAAGCTTTCTTT. Its translation is CASSLTPGQRRNTEAFF.

The V and J genes are TRBV3-1 and TRBJ2-2; 11 nucleotides agree with TRBD1. Trimming cost V 4 bases and J 1 base; bases outside gene matches: 5. Germline CDR1 LGHDT, CDR2 YNNKEL (reference sequence). The CDR3 totals 17 residues. CDR3 region: CASSRTGGGLNTGELFF. Written as DNA, the CDR3 is TGTGCCAGCAGCCGGACAGGGGGCGGACTGAACACCGGGGAGCTGTTTTTT.

This chain connects TRBV11-2 to TRBJ1-2; perhaps TRBD1 as D (5 bases). Trimming removed 5 bases from V and 10 bases from J, with 20 bases in between. CDR1 is SGHAT, CDR2 FQNNGV, per germline. This CDR3 spans 14 amino acids. In DNA form, the CDR3 reads TGTGCCAGCAGCCTAGGAGGGGCAGCCGGGGACTACACCTTC. It specifies CASSLGGAAGDYTF.

DNA for the CDR3: TGTGCCAGCAGCCAGTCTAGCGGGAGTAGCACAGATACGCAGTATTTT. It translates to CASSQSSGSSTDTQYF. The chain has TRBV4-2 and TRBJ2-3, with 10 bases aligning to TRBD2. CDR3 length: 16 residues. V dropped 3 bases and J dropped 0; count of bases not matched to a gene: 3. CDR1 is LGHNA, CDR2 YNFKEQ, per germline.